This T cell receptor beta chain was profiled in a study of shared clonotypes between healthy human individuals. Losses at the gene ends were 3 bases for V and 2 bases for J; bases not matched to a gene: 5. The CDR3 has 16 amino acids. CDR1 is SGHDT and CDR2 is YYEEEE in the germline V gene. The naive CD8 population came from CD45RO-negative cells selected for CCR7, without terminally differentiated effector memory CD45RA+ cells. This clone was seen a single time. Its antigen is unidentified. Deep was the level used in running the assay. Using immunoSEQ multiplex PCR, the repertoire was profiled, and TCRdb retains in-frame clones only, with some absent. The table lists some 2,000,000 clones, about 95% of them singletons. Regarding the study as a whole: Rarefaction curves obtained for sorted subsets showed sequencing incomplete despite large depth.

The sample consisted of naive CD8+ T cells sorted from blood. The chain is built from TRBV5-6 and TRBJ2-7; 13 positions agree with TRBD2. This receptor was obtained from a man between 18 and 35 years old in good health. CDR3 DNA: TGTGCCAGCAGCTCTCCGGGACTAGCGGGACCCTACGAGCAGTACTTC. Residues: CASSSPGLAGPYEQYF.